This TCR beta chain comes out of a study of response to subunit inactivated influenza vaccine. Broader study findings: The authors suggested that every seasonal influenza vaccination recruits few new T cells.

The CDR3 runs 13 residues. The V end was cut by 7 bases, the J end by 3 bases, with 13 bases between. Looked up from germline, CDR1 is SQVTM and CDR2 is ANQGSEA. On this clonotype: Antigen specificity is unknown.

TCRdb re-called the RT-PCR reads through MiXCR, storing one row per CDR3 protein. The data hold a few hundred thousand distinct CDR3 sequences, with about a fifth observed a single time. The specimen comprised PBMCs from blood, sampled about 20 months after vaccination. The sequence was collected from a man between 50 and 75 years old who received an inactivated influenza vaccine. The chain recombines TRBV29-1 with TRBJ2-1; D unclear. The CDR3 nucleotides read TGCAGCGGGGCTGGGCACGACTACAATGAGCAGTTCTTC. Protein: CSGAGHDYNEQFF.